A few counts support the clone carrying this TCR beta chain. With 0 bases removed from V and 0 bases from J, the gap between germline ends came to 6 bases. Germline CDR1 reads LGHNA; CDR2 reads YNFKEQ. The CDR3 contains 14 residues. This entry belongs to a study of identical twins. In TCRdb, the 5' RACE reads were re-called with MiXCR into one record per CDR3 protein. Counted here are fewer than 900,000 distinct CDR3 sequences, over 20% occurring once; the ten biggest clones make up roughly 4%. Another study also made use of these data, one on T cells expressing NK-cell markers. That paper notes: Several of the experiments relied on an anti-gamma-delta TCR antibody so that only alpha-beta TCR T cells were sorted. Among several donors, these clonotypes also ranked first in the CD3+CD56-NKG2C+ fraction.

Material for sequencing was PBMCs. The TCR sequence derives from a woman aged 18-29 years in good health. The chain joins TRBV4-2 to TRBJ2-7; D is uncertain. CDR3 protein: CASSQDGDSYEQYF. For the CDR3, the DNA is TGTGCCAGCAGCCAAGATGGCGACTCCTACGAGCAGTACTTC.